One sample yielded the 10 T cell receptor beta chains listed below, sequenced in a study of graft-versus-host responses after intestinal transplantation (dated by TCRdb to the early 2020s). The antigens of these receptors remain unknown. The library was obtained by the immunoSEQ multiplex PCR assay. Imported from immuneACCESS, the table was reduced by TCRdb to in-frame sequences with V and J called. These copies leave out some clones; in studies compared against another copy, an unresolved V gene accounts for under half, and the cause of the remainder is not known. This sample has 30,000 or so clones in its table, and about 86% of those were observed once. The ten largest clones capture roughly a fifth of the sample. The meaning of the sample's time point label: cells obtained before transplantation from donor or recipient. This specimen consisted of unstimulated CD8+ T cells sorted from spleen or lymph node cells, obtained before intestinal transplant. The receptors here all came from a human donor who received an intestinal transplant.

The chain couples TRBV4-1 to TRBJ2-1; tentatively, D is TRBD2 (5 bases). Germline V lookup: CDR1 MGHRA, CDR2 YSYEKL. V was trimmed by 6 bases and J by 0 bases, leaving 15 bases between them. The CDR3 contains 16 residues. CDR3 sequence: CASRDSFGSSYNEQFF. CDR3 DNA sequence: TGCGCCAGCAGGGACTCCTTCGGAAGCTCCTACAATGAGCAGTTCTTC.

The chain is built from TRBV2 and TRBJ1-4, with D possibly being TRBD1 (5 bases). Trimming removed 6 bases from V and 8 bases from J, with 19 bases in between. The germline CDR1 and CDR2 sequences are SNHLY and FYNNEI. The CDR3 has 15 amino acids. CDR3 DNA: TGTGCCAGCAGAGAACCGGGACTTAAGTGGGAAAAACTGTTTTTT. Translating it yields CASREPGLKWEKLFF.

This clone was detected only a few times. The chain is built from TRBV11-2 and TRBJ2-7; 8 bases line up with TRBD1. Germline V lookup: CDR1 SGHAT, CDR2 FQNNGV. V dropped 1 base and J dropped 2; count of bases not matched to a gene: 7. The CDR3 has 16 residues. The CDR3 region is CASSLGRTGRAYEQYF. The CDR3, as DNA: TGTGCCAGCAGCTTAGGCCGGACAGGGCGGGCCTACGAGCAGTACTTC.

The CDR3 coding sequence is TGTGCCAGCAGTGACTTGGTGGGGGAAGGGAGGGAGACCCAGTACTTC. Translation gives CASSDLVGEGRETQYF. The chain links TRBV6-1 to TRBJ2-5; tentatively, D is TRBD2 (6 bases). Per germline, CDR1 MNHNS and CDR2 SASEGT. V was trimmed by 3 bases and J by 5 bases, leaving 19 bases between them. The CDR3 runs to 16 residues.

The gene calls are TRBV27 and TRBJ2-2, with D perhaps TRBD1 (6 bases). The CDR3 is 15 amino acids. Germline CDR1 is MNHEY and CDR2 is SMNVEV (reference sequence). The V gene lost 8 bases and the J gene lost 0 bases, with 13 bases spanning the gap. The CDR3 spells CASCPDRTNTGELFF. Written as DNA, the CDR3 is TGTGCCAGCTGTCCGGACAGAACGAACACCGGGGAGCTGTTTTTT.

The chain has TRBV5-6 and TRBJ2-7, with D unresolved. Trimming took 2 bases from V and 3 from J, leaving 9 bases between them. The CDR3 sequence is 13 residues long. Germline loops: CDR1 SGHDT, CDR2 YYEEEE. The CDR3 DNA reads TGTGCCAGCAGCTTAGGCCAGGTCTACGAGCAGTACTTC. It codes for CASSLGQVYEQYF.

Concerning this clone itself: At one of its ends the junction is not consistent with the germline gene, which may arise from a read error. The chain carries TRBV19 and TRBJ2-1; maybe TRBD2 (6 bases). The CDR3 runs 13 residues. The germline V gene encodes CDR1 LNHDA and CDR2 SQIVND (reference sequence). This chain's CDR3 is CAVGRDLWDEQFF. The CDR3 DNA reads TGCGCGGTCGGGCGGGACTTATGGGATGAGCAGTTCTTC. Drawing the rest from reference TRBV19 and TRBJ2-1, the complete variable domain is DGGITQSPKYLFRKEGQNVTLSCEQNLNHDAMYWYRQDPGQGLRLIYYSQIVNDFQKGDIAEGYSVSREKKESFPLTVTSAQKNPTAFYLCAVGRDLWDEQFFGPGTRLTVL.

The V call is TRBV29-1, the J call TRBJ2-7, with TRBD1 identical over 7 bases. V was pared by 5 bases and J by 2 bases, with 6 bases of the junction left unmatched. Germline CDR1 and CDR2: SQVTM and ANQGSEA. CDR3 length equals 13 residues. CDR3 residues: CSVYYQGAYEQYF. CDR3 DNA: TGCAGCGTTTATTATCAGGGGGCCTACGAGCAGTACTTC.

The CDR3 loop is CASSPTSYGSYNEQFF. CDR3 in DNA: TGCGCCAGCAGCCCCACTAGTTACGGCTCCTACAATGAGCAGTTCTTC. The chain couples TRBV5-1 to TRBJ2-1; tentative D call: TRBD2 (5 bases). This CDR3 contains 16 residues. Trimming stripped 4 bases from V and 0 bases from J, with 14 bases between. Germline-derived CDR1 and CDR2 are SGHRS and YFSETQ.

This clone appeared a few times. The chain recombines TRBV7-6 with TRBJ2-1, with TRBD1 identical over 8 bases. In germline, CDR1 is SGHVS, CDR2 FNYEAQ. The CDR3 loop spans 16 amino acids. V gave up 2 bases and J gave up 8 bases; unmatched junction bases: 11. The DNA of the CDR3 is TGTGCCAGCAGCTTATATTGGGGACAGGATTTCCATGAGCAGTTCTTC. Translation: CASSLYWGQDFHEQFF.